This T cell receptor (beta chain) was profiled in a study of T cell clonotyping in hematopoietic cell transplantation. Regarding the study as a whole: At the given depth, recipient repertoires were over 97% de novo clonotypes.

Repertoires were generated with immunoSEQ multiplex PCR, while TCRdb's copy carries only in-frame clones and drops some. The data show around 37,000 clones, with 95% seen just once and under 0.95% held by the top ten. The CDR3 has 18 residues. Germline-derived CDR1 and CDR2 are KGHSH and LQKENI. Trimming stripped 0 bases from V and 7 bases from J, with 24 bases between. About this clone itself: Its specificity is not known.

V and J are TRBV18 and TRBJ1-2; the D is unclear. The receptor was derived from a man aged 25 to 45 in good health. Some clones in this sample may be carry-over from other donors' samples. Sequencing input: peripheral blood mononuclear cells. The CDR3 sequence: CASSPPGVLLTYPIGYTF. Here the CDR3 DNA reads TGTGCCAGCTCACCACCAGGAGTACTCCTCACTTATCCGATTGGCTACACCTTC.